A selection of T cell receptor beta chains follows, all from one sample in a study of beta chain features in type 1 diabetes. Method: immunoSEQ multiplex PCR; TCRdb's copy keeps in-frame clones and lacks some. The sample consists of about 340,000 clones, less than 9.5% of them appearing once. Sequencing was performed on central memory CD4+ T cells from blood. These receptors all come from a woman under 30 in good health. CDR3s include the opening cysteine and the closing phenylalanine or tryptophan. A D gene is named only where the DNA matches it firmly. Clone size is not always given. Where it is, it says once, few, many or a class for expanded clones.

>few|TRBJ2-3|TRBD2|TRBV28
TGTGCCAGCAGTCCAATCGGACTAGCGGGGGCGGATACGCAGTATTTT
CASSPIGLAGADTQYF
>few|TRBJ2-2|-|TRBV7-8
TGTGCCAGCAGCCGCACAGGGTCAACTATCACCGGGGAGCTGTTTTTT
CASSRTGSTITGELFF
>few|TRBJ2-1|TRBD2|TRBV7-6
TGTGCCAGCAGCACGGAGTCGGGACTAGGTGCTGAGCAGTTCTTC
CASSTESGLGAEQFF
>few|TRBJ1-5|TRBD1|TRBV19
TGTGCCAGTAGTATACCGGGTACAGGGGGTAGGCAGCCCCAGCATTTT
CASSIPGTGGRQPQHF
>few|TRBJ1-5|-|TRBV19
TGTGCCAGTAGTTTCCGACACGGGCAGCCCCAGCATTTT
CASSFRHGQPQHF
>few|TRBJ2-3|-|TRBV28
TGTGCCAGCAGATCGCGGGACTCAAACACAGATACGCAGTATTTT
CASRSRDSNTDTQYF
>-|TRBJ1-5|TRBD1|TRBV4-2
TGTGCCAGCAGCCAATTGGACAGGGGGCGAAGCAATCAGCCCCAGCATTTT
CASSQLDRGRSNQPQHF
>many|TRBJ2-7|-|TRBV10-3
TGTGCCATCAGAGACCAGAGCTCCTACGAGCAGTACTTC
CAIRDQSSYEQYF
>few|TRBJ2-3|-|TRBV29-1
TGCAGCGTAGAACTAGTGGGCAAGACGCAGTATTTT
CSVELVGKTQYF
>few|TRBJ2-5|-|TRBV6-5
TGTGCCAGCAGTGGGAGTGGGACCCAGTACTTC
CASSGSGTQYF
>-|TRBJ1-5|-|TRBV7-9
TGTGCCAGCAGCCAACGGTATGACAGTCAGCCCCAGCATTTT
CASSQRYDSQPQHF
>-|TRBJ2-2|TRBD1|TRBV18
TGTGCCAGCTCACTACAACAGGGGTCCGGGGAGCTGTTTTTT
CASSLQQGSGELFF
>-|TRBJ1-1|-|TRBV2
TGTGCTTGCAGGGAGTATAACACTGAAGCTTTCTTT
CACREYNTEAFF
>few|TRBJ2-3|-|TRBV7-9
TGTGCCAGCAGCTTAGCGGGGACTTCGCCCACAGATACGCAGTATTTT
CASSLAGTSPTDTQYF
>-|TRBJ2-3|-|TRBV6-5
TGTGCCAGCAGTTACTTGGGCGCAGATACGCAGTATTTT
CASSYLGADTQYF
>-|TRBJ2-7|TRBD2|TRBV28
TGTGCCAGCAGTTATAGCGGGAGATCCTACGAGCAGTACTTC
CASSYSGRSYEQYF
>-|TRBJ1-2|-|TRBV28
TGTGCCAGCAGTTCACCCCAATGGATAGGCTACACCTTC
CASSSPQWIGYTF
>-|TRBJ1-1|TRBD1|TRBV28
TGTGCCAGCTATAATAGACAGGGTTATCTCTTT
CASYNRQGYLF
>-|TRBJ1-1|TRBD1|TRBV11-2
TGTGCCAGCAGCCGGGACAGGGGTGAAGCTTTCTTT
CASSRDRGEAFF
>few|TRBJ1-5|-|TRBV6-6
TGTGCCAGCAGCCGGGGGCGATCCAACAATCAGCCCCAGCATTTT
CASSRGRSNNQPQHF
>-|TRBJ1-5|-|TRBV5-6
TGTGCCAGCAGCCAGGGGTGGCGACAGCCCCAGCATTTT
CASSQGWRQPQHF
>-|TRBJ2-2|TRBD1|TRBV7-9
TGTGCCAGCAGCTCCTACAGGGGTAACACCGGGGAGCTGTTTTTT
CASSSYRGNTGELFF
>-|TRBJ1-3|-|TRBV11-2
TGTGCCAGCAGTACAGACAGGTTTCTTGGAAACACCATATATTTT
CASSTDRFLGNTIYF
>many|TRBJ2-1|TRBD1|TRBV23-1
TGCGCCAGCAGTCCTCACAGGACAGGATACAATGAGCAGTTCTTC
CASSPHRTGYNEQFF
>few|TRBJ2-7|TRBD2|TRBV7-8
TGTGCCAGCAGCTCTCGGACTAGCGGACCCTACGAGCAGTACTTC
CASSSRTSGPYEQYF
>-|TRBJ2-2|-|TRBV27
TGTGCCAGCAGGACTAGGACGAACACCGGGGAGCTGTTTTTT
CASRTRTNTGELFF
>few|TRBJ2-2|-|TRBV19
TGTGCCAGTAGTTCGGGCGGGGAGCTGTTTTTT
CASSSGGELFF
>few|TRBJ2-1|TRBD2|TRBV11-3
TGTGCCAGCAGCGTAACGGGAGGGTTAGAGCAGTTCTTC
CASSVTGGLEQFF
>many|TRBJ2-1|TRBD2|TRBV18
TGTGCCAGCTCACCAGGGACTAGGAACAATGAGCAGTTCTTC
CASSPGTRNNEQFF
>-|TRBJ1-2|-|TRBV6-5
TGTGCCAGCAGTTACTCCCTTAGCTATGGCTACACCTTC
CASSYSLSYGYTF
>few|TRBJ2-7|-|TRBV18
TGTGCCAGCTCCCCTGGGGGGCCTTACGAGCAGTACTTC
CASSPGGPYEQYF
>few|TRBJ2-3|-|TRBV11-2
TGTGCCAGCAGCGTTGGGGATACGCAGTATTTT
CASSVGDTQYF
>-|TRBJ2-3|-|TRBV7-9
TGTGCCAGCAGCTTCGATAGAACAGATACGCAGTATTTT
CASSFDRTDTQYF
>-|TRBJ1-5|TRBD1|TRBV19
TGTGCCAGTAGTATTCTCTTACAGGGGGCAAACCAAAATCAGCCCCAGCATTTT
CASSILLQGANQNQPQHF
>-|TRBJ2-1|-|TRBV7-2
TGTGCCAGCAGCCCAGCGGGCTCCTACAATGAGCAGTTCTTC
CASSPAGSYNEQFF
>few|TRBJ2-5|-|TRBV9
TGTGCCAGCAGCACCGGGCCAAGGGAGACCCAGTACTTC
CASSTGPRETQYF
>-|TRBJ2-1|TRBD2|TRBV27
TGTGCCAGCAGTTCTTTAGCGGGAGACGTCACCTACAATGAGCAGTTCTTC
CASSSLAGDVTYNEQFF
>-|TRBJ2-3|TRBD2|TRBV7-8
TGTGCCAGCAGCCCATTAGCGGGAGTTCCTACGCAGTATTTT
CASSPLAGVPTQYF
>few|TRBJ2-3|-|TRBV7-8
TGTGCCAGCAGCTTAAGTGCCACAGATACGCAGTATTTT
CASSLSATDTQYF
>few|TRBJ2-5|-|TRBV19
TGTGCCAGTAGTATAGGATCCCAAGAGACCCAGTACTTC
CASSIGSQETQYF
>few|TRBJ2-3|TRBD2|TRBV10-3
TGTGCCATCAGTGGCCCGGGACTAGCGGGAGTGTGGGGCACAGATACGCAGTATTTT
CAISGPGLAGVWGTDTQYF
>few|TRBJ2-5|-|TRBV29-1
TGCAGCTATAAAAAAGCCGGGGAGACCCAGTACTTC
CSYKKAGETQYF
>few|TRBJ2-2|-|TRBV10-3
TGTGCCGGCCGACAGGCGGACACCGGGGAGCTGTTTTTT
CAGRQADTGELFF
>-|TRBJ2-5|-|TRBV7-2
TGTGCCAGCAGCTTAGGATCTAGCAGGGAGACCCAGTACTTC
CASSLGSSRETQYF
>few|TRBJ2-7|-|TRBV7-9
TGTGCCAGCAGCACGAGGGACGGCGAGCAGTACTTC
CASSTRDGEQYF
>few|TRBJ1-2|TRBD1|TRBV6-5
TGTGCCAGCAGTCAAGACAGGGGAAACTATGGCTACACCTTC
CASSQDRGNYGYTF
>few|TRBJ2-5|-|TRBV7-9
TGTGCCAGCAGCTTAGTAGACATCCAGCGACAAGAGACCCAGTACTTC
CASSLVDIQRQETQYF
>-|TRBJ2-5|TRBD1|TRBV4-3
TGCGCCAGCAGCCGAGGTTTCGTAGGGGGCGACCAAGAGACCCAGTACTTC
CASSRGFVGGDQETQYF
>few|TRBJ2-2|TRBD1|TRBV19
TGTGCCAGTAGTATTCAGGGGGCGAACACCGGGGAGCTGTTTTTT
CASSIQGANTGELFF
>-|TRBJ2-5|-|TRBV29-1
TGCAGCGTCGACAGGTACCAAGAGACCCAGTACTTC
CSVDRYQETQYF
>many|TRBJ2-4|-|TRBV28
TGTGCTACAGCCAAAAACATTCAGTACTTC
CATAKNIQYF
>few|TRBJ2-3|TRBD2|TRBV4-3
TGCGCCAGCAGCCAAGGAGTGGGAGGGCTAGATACGCAGTATTTT
CASSQGVGGLDTQYF
>-|TRBJ2-1|TRBD2|TRBV7-2
TGTGCCAGCAGCCTCCATGGGAGGACTAGCGCCTACAATGAGCAGTTCTTC
CASSLHGRTSAYNEQFF
>-|TRBJ2-7|-|TRBV5-1
TGCGCCAGCAGCTTGGGATCTGCGACCTACGAGCAGTACTTC
CASSLGSATYEQYF